These 10 T cell receptor beta chains share one sample of origin, sequenced in a study of shared clonotypes between healthy human individuals. The table came from immunoSEQ multiplex PCR; TCRdb's copy has only in-frame clones and leaves some out. The data show approximately 1.5 million clones, 98% seen once. Material: naive CD4+ T cells sorted from blood. As to subset: CD45RA+ positively selected. These receptors were collected from a man aged 25 to 40 in good health.

The table lists this clone with a count of one. The chain recombines TRBV7-9 with TRBJ2-5; possible D gene TRBD1, 6 bases. V was pared by 1 base and J by 5 bases, with 11 bases between. Germline CDR1 SEHNR, CDR2 FQNEAQ (reference sequence). This CDR3 is built from 14 residues. Written as DNA, the CDR3 is TGTGCCAGCAGCTTAGGGACAGTTCGTGAGACCCAGTACTTC. It encodes CASSLGTVRETQYF.

This clone was picked up a small number of times. This chain uses TRBV2 with TRBJ1-1, with TRBD1 as a possible D gene (5 bases). The CDR3 has 13 amino acids. Looked up from germline, CDR1 is SNHLY and CDR2 is FYNNEI. Trimming removed 10 bases from V and 3 bases from J, with 15 bases in between. The CDR3 reads CATLVGTYTEAFF. The CDR3 coding sequence is TGTGCCACCCTTGTCGGGACCTACACTGAAGCTTTCTTT.

With regard to this clone: The sample holds other DNA sequences that translate to the same CDR3. The rearrangement joins TRBV20-1 to TRBJ2-7, with 7 bases fitting TRBD2. CDR1 is DFQATT, CDR2 SNEGSKA, per germline (reference sequence). The CDR3 covers 11 residues. V lost 6 bases and J lost 4; bases outside the gene matches: 3. CDR3 loop: CSAGGGYEQYF. In nucleotides, the CDR3 is TGCAGTGCGGGCGGGGGATACGAGCAGTACTTC.

The V gene is TRBV10-2, the J gene TRBJ2-2, with TRBD1 matching over 10 bases. Germline V gives CDR1 WSHSY, CDR2 SAAADI. CDR3 length equals 15 residues. Trimming cost V 6 bases and J 1 base; bases outside gene matches: 2. DNA of the CDR3: TGCGCCAGCAGCCGGACAGGGGGGAACACCGGGGAGCTGTTTTTT. Translating gives CASSRTGGNTGELFF.

The chain couples TRBV27 to TRBJ2-6; D is perhaps TRBD1 (5 bases). The CDR3 is 17 amino acids. Germline V CDR1 and CDR2: MNHEY, SMNVEV (reference sequence). V gave up 6 bases and J gave up 0 bases, with 15 bases separating them. The CDR3 region has the DNA TGTGCCAGCAGACCCCGAACAGGAAACTCTGGGGCCAACGTCCTGACTTTC. Translating gives CASRPRTGNSGANVLTF.

With respect to this clone: Other DNA sequences of this sample code for an identical CDR3. This chain links TRBV18 with TRBJ2-3; TRBD2 matches at 11 bases. The CDR3 length is 15 residues. V lost 3 bases and J lost 4; bases outside the gene matches: 3. Germline CDR1 and CDR2: KGHSH and LQKENI. Here the CDR3 reads CASSPTSGSSDTQYF. The CDR3 DNA reads as TGTGCCAGCTCACCTACTAGCGGGAGTTCAGATACGCAGTATTTT. Looking up the rest from reference TRBV18 and TRBJ2-3 gives the full variable domain: NAGVMQNPRHLVRRRGQEARLRCSPMKGHSHVYWYRQLPEEGLKFMVYLQKENIIDESGMPKERFSAEFPKEGPSILRIQQVVRGDSAAYFCASSPTSGSSDTQYFGPGTRLTVL.

The chain couples TRBV25-1 to TRBJ2-2; D is unresolved. Between the trimmed V and J ends, which lost 10 bases and 6 bases, there was a span of 18 bases. There are 14 residues in the CDR3. Per the germline V gene, CDR1 is MGHDK and CDR2 is SYGVNS. Written as DNA, the CDR3 is TGTGCCACTACCCGGGCTGAAGGTTCCGGGGAGCTGTTTTTT. The encoded protein is CATTRAEGSGELFF.

For this clone: This sample also contains other DNA sequences that code for the same CDR3. J is TRBJ2-1 and V is TRBV5-1, with D possibly being TRBD2 (6 bases). The CDR3 loop spans 14 amino acids. With 4 bases removed from V and 0 bases from J, the gap between germline ends came to 8 bases. Germline CDR1 reads SGHRS; CDR2 reads YFSETQ. The CDR3: CASSLSGSYNEQFF. The CDR3, as DNA: TGCGCCAGCAGCCTTAGCGGCTCCTACAATGAGCAGTTCTTC. The full variable domain, with the rest looked up from reference TRBV5-1 and TRBJ2-1, is KAGVTQTPRYLIKTRGQQVTLSCSPISGHRSVSWYQQTPGQGLQFLFEYFSETQRNKGNFPGRFSGRQFSNSRSEMNVSTLELGDSALYLCASSLSGSYNEQFFGPGTRLTVL.

J is TRBJ2-5 and V is TRBV5-4; no definite D call. V lost 2 bases, J lost 8 bases, and 16 bases lay in between. CDR1 is SGHNT, CDR2 YYREEE, per germline (reference sequence). CDR3 length equals 14 residues. The CDR3 nucleotides read TGTGCCAGCAGCTTAGGTTGGGGAAGAGAAACCCAGTACTTC. This codes for CASSLGWGRETQYF. Together with reference TRBV5-4 and TRBJ2-5, the CDR3 gives the full variable domain: ETGVTQSPTHLIKTRGQQVTLRCSSQSGHNTVSWYQQALGQGPQFIFQYYREEENGRGNFPPRFSGLQFPNYSSELNVNALELDDSALYLCASSLGWGRETQYFGPGTRLLVL.

V and J are TRBV7-2 and TRBJ2-2, with 8 bases matching TRBD1. CDR1 is SGHTA, CDR2 FQGNSA, per germline. The CDR3 is 14 amino acids. After removal of 5 bases from V and 5 bases from J, the junction contained 4 bases not matched to a gene. CDR3 sequence reads: CASSRQGLTGELFF. The CDR3 region has the DNA TGTGCCAGCAGCCGACAGGGGTTGACCGGGGAGCTGTTTTTT.